These 24 T cell receptor beta chains were all obtained from the same sample, sequenced in a study of identical twins. One entry per CDR3 protein, called by TCRdb with MiXCR from the 5' RACE reads. Here the sample spans 500,000 to 600,000 distinct CDR3 sequences, roughly a fifth being singletons. These data were likewise used in another study, on T cells expressing NK-cell markers.

Sample: CD4+ T cells sorted from blood. The source of these receptors is a woman younger than 30 in good health.

This clonotype was observed once. V and J are TRBV24-1 and TRBJ2-3, with 10 positions matching TRBD2. The CDR3 loop spans 15 amino acids. Germline V gene data show CDR1 as KGHDR and CDR2 as SFDVKD. With V trimmed by 4 bases and J by 5 bases, 5 bases remained unmatched. Here the CDR3 DNA reads TGTGCCACCAGTGACTCAGCGGGAGGGCGAGATACGCAGTATTTT. Translation: CATSDSAGGRDTQYF.

The V and J genes are TRBV7-8 and TRBJ2-1, with TRBD1 identical over 7 bases. Trimming removed 5 bases from V and 4 bases from J; junction bases left unmatched: 8. The CDR3 length is 15 residues. Looked up from germline, CDR1 is SGHVS and CDR2 is FQNEAQ. CDR3 residues: CASSAHRDRYNEQFF. As DNA, the CDR3 is TGTGCCAGCAGCGCTCACCGGGACAGATACAATGAGCAGTTCTTC. Together with reference TRBV7-8 and TRBJ2-1, the CDR3 gives the full variable domain: GAGVSQSPRYKVAKRGQDVALRCDPISGHVSLFWYQQALGQGPEFLTYFQNEAQLDKSGLPSDRFFAERPEGSVSTLKIQRTQQEDSAVYLCASSAHRDRYNEQFFGPGTRLTVL.

J is TRBJ2-3 and V is TRBV20-1, with 10 bases identical to TRBD2. CDR3 size: 14 residues. J gave up 5 bases and V 6 bases, and 8 bases lay outside the gene matches. CDR1 and CDR2 (germline): DFQATT, SNEGSKA (reference sequence). CDR3 DNA: TGCAGTGCCGGACTAGCGGCACGGATAGATACGCAGTATTTT. Its protein is CSAGLAARIDTQYF.

This clonotype turned up a few times. The chain has TRBV4-3 and TRBJ2-7; possible D gene TRBD1, 5 bases. Trimming took 0 bases from V and 3 from J, leaving 15 bases between them. The CDR3 has 16 residues. Germline V gene sequence: CDR1 LGHNA, CDR2 YSLEER. This CDR3 is CASSQELAGPNYEQYF. CDR3 sequence (DNA): TGCGCCAGCAGCCAAGAGTTGGCAGGGCCCAACTACGAGCAGTACTTC.

This clonotype was seen a few times. The CDR3 loop reads CASSLFGLAIVSNEQFF. Here the CDR3 DNA reads TGTGCCAGCAGCTTGTTCGGACTAGCTATTGTTTCGAATGAGCAGTTCTTC. The chain links TRBV5-6 to TRBJ2-1, with 8 nucleotides matching TRBD2. The ends lost 1 base at V and 7 bases at J; junction bases unmatched: 13. Looked up from germline, CDR1 is SGHDT and CDR2 is YYEEEE. The CDR3 is 17 residues long.

The J gene is TRBJ2-7, the V gene TRBV5-1; TRBD1 aligns across 9 bases. The CDR3 covers 14 residues. Trimming at V came to 5 bases and at J to 3 bases, leaving 6 bases not matched to a gene. Germline CDR1 reads SGHRS; CDR2 reads YFSETQ. The CDR3 here is CASRVGQGNYEQYF. Written as DNA, the CDR3 is TGCGCCAGCAGAGTGGGACAGGGAAACTACGAGCAGTACTTC.

The chain links TRBV20-1 to TRBJ1-2; no clear D. In germline, CDR1 is DFQATT, CDR2 SNEGSKA (reference sequence). The germline V and J ends were trimmed by 0 bases and 5 bases, with 7 bases remaining between them. The CDR3 covers 12 residues. CDR3 sequence: CSARDQPYGYTF. CDR3 DNA: TGCAGTGCTAGAGATCAGCCTTATGGCTACACCTTC.

This clonotype showed up just a few times. V and J are TRBV9 and TRBJ2-5, with no clear D. With 0 bases removed from V and 1 base from J, the gap between germline ends came to 7 bases. The germline CDR1 and CDR2 sequences are SGDLS and YYNGEE. The CDR3 totals 14 residues. The CDR3 region is CASSVDAAQETQYF. DNA of the CDR3: TGTGCCAGCAGCGTAGATGCGGCCCAAGAGACCCAGTACTTC.

The V gene is TRBV2, the J gene TRBJ1-5; no definite D call. Germline values: CDR1 SNHLY, CDR2 FYNNEI. Trimming took 4 bases from V and 2 from J, leaving 12 bases between them. The CDR3 contains 15 residues. In nucleotides, the CDR3 is TGTGCCAGCAGTGTGGAGAGGTTGGGCAATCAGCCCCAGCATTTT. Translating gives CASSVERLGNQPQHF.

This clonotype was detected only a few times. Relative to the germline gene, one junction end is altered; a read error may explain this. CDR3 nucleotides: TGTGCCAGCAGCAACAATGAAGCTTTCTTT. Protein product: CASSNNEAFF. The V call is TRBV7-9, the J call TRBJ1-1; D is uncertain. The CDR3 consists of 10 residues. In germline, CDR1 is SEHNR, CDR2 FQNEAQ (reference sequence).

The chain joins TRBV18 to TRBJ1-2; no definite D call. V was clipped by 6 bases and J by 3 bases, with 11 bases between them. The CDR3 covers 13 residues. Germline CDR1 and CDR2: KGHSH and LQKENI. CDR3 DNA: TGTGCCAGCTCCCGCAAGGGTGACTATGGCTACACCTTC. Protein sequence: CASSRKGDYGYTF.

The gene calls are TRBV7-9 and TRBJ2-1, with a possible D match to TRBD2 (5 bases). CDR3 size: 16 residues. Per germline, CDR1 SEHNR and CDR2 FQNEAQ (reference sequence). Trimming cost V 5 bases and J 0 bases, with 14 bases left between them. The CDR3 coding sequence is TGTGCCAGCAGCCAGCCTAGCCTCCTCTCCTACAATGAGCAGTTCTTC. The encoded protein is CASSQPSLLSYNEQFF.

This chain joins TRBV6-2 or TRBV6-3 and TRBJ2-1; 10 bases match TRBD2. This CDR3 spans 16 amino acids. V was clipped by 10 bases and J by 4 bases; unmatched bases: 13. Per the germline V gene, CDR1 is MNHEY and CDR2 is SVGEGT. The CDR3 sequence is CATEASGSLAYNEQFF. DNA for the CDR3: TGTGCCACCGAGGCTAGCGGGAGTCTGGCATACAATGAGCAGTTCTTC.

Remarks on this clonotype: At one of its ends the junction is not consistent with the germline gene, which may arise from a read error. The chain combines TRBV27 with TRBJ2-7; 9 bases are a match to TRBD1. Germline lookup yields CDR1 MNHEY and CDR2 SMNVEV (reference sequence). The CDR3 consists of 11 residues. This CDR3 is CASSKGDRVNF. In DNA, the CDR3 is TGTGCCAGCAGTAAGGGGGACAGGGTAAACTTC.

This clonotype was seen a handful of times. The chain is built from TRBV3-1 and TRBJ2-7; tentatively, D is TRBD2 (5 bases). The length of the CDR3 is 14 residues. Germline CDR1 and CDR2: LGHDT and YNNKEL (reference sequence). The germline V and J ends were trimmed by 3 bases and 8 bases, with 17 bases remaining between them. The CDR3 bases are TGTGCCAGCAGCCACCTAGCTGGCTTCGGGCAGCAGTACTTC. The encoded protein is CASSHLAGFGQQYF.

The chain employs TRBV20-1 and TRBJ2-1; 11 bases are shared with TRBD2. J was trimmed by 12 bases and V by 5 bases; bases with no gene match: 15. The CDR3 runs 15 residues. CDR1 is DFQATT, CDR2 SNEGSKA, per germline (reference sequence). The CDR3 reads CSALSLGSGRGGQFF. In nucleotides, the CDR3 is TGCAGTGCTCTAAGTTTAGGTAGCGGGAGGGGGGGGCAGTTCTTC.

The genes are TRBV7-9 and TRBJ2-1, with D perhaps matching TRBD1 or TRBD2 (5 bases each). The germline V gene encodes CDR1 SEHNR and CDR2 FQNEAQ (reference sequence). CDR3 size: 13 residues. With 11 bases removed from V and 5 bases from J, the gap between germline ends came to 16 bases. This CDR3 is CAERGTENNEQFF. CDR3 nucleotide sequence: TGTGCCGAACGAGGGACGGAAAACAATGAGCAGTTCTTC.

This clonotype was recorded once. The V call is TRBV2, the J call TRBJ1-2; TRBD1 agrees at 10 bases. Germline lookup yields CDR1 SNHLY and CDR2 FYNNEI. The CDR3 consists of 15 residues. The junction had 12 bases not matched to a gene; V was cut back by 10 bases and J by 4 bases. This CDR3 is CATHPEGTGAYGYTF. The CDR3 DNA reads TGTGCCACCCACCCTGAGGGGACAGGGGCCTATGGCTACACCTTC.

The sample holds a few counts of this clonotype. The chain uses TRBV11-2 and TRBJ1-1; no reliable D call. The germline V and J ends were trimmed by 5 bases and 13 bases, with 20 bases remaining between them. This CDR3 is built from 13 residues. Germline loops: CDR1 SGHAT, CDR2 FQNNGV. CDR3 in amino acids: CASSPGRSRKDFF. In DNA form, the CDR3 reads TGTGCCAGCAGCCCCGGCCGAAGTAGAAAGGATTTCTTT.

This clonotype was seen only a few times. The J gene is TRBJ2-1, the V gene TRBV7-8; 7 bases line up with TRBD1. This CDR3 is 16 amino acids long. Germline CDR1 reads SGHVS; CDR2 reads FQNEAQ. Unmatched junction bases numbered 11, after V lost 5 bases and J lost 4 bases. The CDR3 nucleotides read TGTGCCAGCAGCCCCCTTGGGGACAGACGATACAATGAGCAGTTCTTC. It codes for CASSPLGDRRYNEQFF. The full variable domain, completed using reference TRBV7-8 and TRBJ2-1, is GAGVSQSPRYKVAKRGQDVALRCDPISGHVSLFWYQQALGQGPEFLTYFQNEAQLDKSGLPSDRFFAERPEGSVSTLKIQRTQQEDSAVYLCASSPLGDRRYNEQFFGPGTRLTVL.

This clonotype was seen only a few times. This chain joins TRBV2 and TRBJ2-1; 8 bases align to TRBD2. The junction had 12 bases not matched to a gene; V was cut back by 6 bases and J by 8 bases. The length of the CDR3 is 15 residues. Per germline, CDR1 SNHLY and CDR2 FYNNEI. The CDR3 reads CASREEPGLGDEQFF. CDR3 sequence (DNA): TGTGCCAGCAGGGAGGAACCGGGACTAGGCGATGAGCAGTTCTTC.

This clonotype turned up a few times. This chain uses TRBV11-3 with TRBJ2-3; 11 bases agree with TRBD2. This CDR3 region has 15 residues. Germline trimming cut 1 base from V and 6 bases from J; bases unmatched to any gene: 3. Germline loops: CDR1 SGHNT, CDR2 YENEEA. CDR3 in amino acids: CASSLGGTSGDTQYF. In DNA form, the CDR3 reads TGTGCCAGCAGCTTAGGCGGGACTAGCGGCGATACGCAGTATTTT.

The chain combines TRBV4-3 with TRBJ2-2, with 9 positions matching TRBD2. The J segment lost 4 bases and the V segment lost 4 bases, leaving 7 bases of the junction unmatched. This CDR3 spans 16 amino acids. CDR1 and CDR2 from the germline V gene are LGHNA and YSLEER. CDR3 sequence (DNA): TGCGCCAGCAGCCGCCAGACTAGCGGTATCACCGGGGAGCTGTTTTTT. Its translation: CASSRQTSGITGELFF.

This clonotype was seen more than once but under ten times. A read error may account for a junction end that differs from germline. The chain combines TRBV7-9 with TRBJ2-1; TRBD2 aligns across 8 bases. The CDR3 runs 16 residues. Germline CDR1 is SEHNR and CDR2 is FQNEAQ (reference sequence). CDR3 in amino acids: CASRLGFSGTYNEQFF. The CDR3 DNA sequence: TGTGCCAGCAGATTAGGGTTTAGCGGGACTTACAATGAGCAGTTCTTC.